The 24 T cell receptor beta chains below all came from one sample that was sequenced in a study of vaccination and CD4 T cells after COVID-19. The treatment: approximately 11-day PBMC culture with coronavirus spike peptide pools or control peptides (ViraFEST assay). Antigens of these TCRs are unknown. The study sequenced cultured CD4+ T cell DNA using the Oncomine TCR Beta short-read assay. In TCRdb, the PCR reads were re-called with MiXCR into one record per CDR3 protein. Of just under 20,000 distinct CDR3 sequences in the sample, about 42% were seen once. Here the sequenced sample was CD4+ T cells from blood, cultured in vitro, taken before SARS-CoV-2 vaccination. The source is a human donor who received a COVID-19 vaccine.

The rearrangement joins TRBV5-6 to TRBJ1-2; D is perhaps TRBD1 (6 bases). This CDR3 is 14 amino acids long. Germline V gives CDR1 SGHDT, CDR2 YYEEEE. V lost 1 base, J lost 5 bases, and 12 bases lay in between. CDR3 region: CASSLLTGLYGYTF. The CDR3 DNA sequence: TGTGCCAGCAGCTTGCTGACAGGATTATATGGCTACACCTTC.

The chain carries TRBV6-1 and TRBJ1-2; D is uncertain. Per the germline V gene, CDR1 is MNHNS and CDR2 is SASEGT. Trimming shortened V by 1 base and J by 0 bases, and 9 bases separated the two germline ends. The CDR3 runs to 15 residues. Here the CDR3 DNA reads TGTGCCAGCAGTGAAGGCGGGAGTCCTAACTATGGCTACACCTTC. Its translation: CASSEGGSPNYGYTF.

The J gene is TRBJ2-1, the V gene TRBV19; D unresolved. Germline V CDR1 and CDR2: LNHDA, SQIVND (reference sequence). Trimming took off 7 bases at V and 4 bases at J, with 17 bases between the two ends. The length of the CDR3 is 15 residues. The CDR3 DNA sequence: TGTGCCAGTACAGAAAACGGGTTAAAATACAATGAGCAGTTCTTC. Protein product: CASTENGLKYNEQFF.

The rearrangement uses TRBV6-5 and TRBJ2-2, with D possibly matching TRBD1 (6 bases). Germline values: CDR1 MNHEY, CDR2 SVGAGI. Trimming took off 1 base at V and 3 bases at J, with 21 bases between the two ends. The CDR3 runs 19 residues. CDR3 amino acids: CASSYYRSGTSIHTGELFF. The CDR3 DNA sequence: TGTGCCAGCAGTTACTACCGTTCCGGGACATCCATCCACACCGGGGAGCTGTTTTTT.

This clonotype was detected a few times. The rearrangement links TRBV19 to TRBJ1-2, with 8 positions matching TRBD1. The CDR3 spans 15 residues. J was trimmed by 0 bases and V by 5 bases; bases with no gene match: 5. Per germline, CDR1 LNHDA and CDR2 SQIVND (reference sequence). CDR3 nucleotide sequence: TGTGCCAGTAGTGCCTGGGACAGGCCTAACTATGGCTACACCTTC. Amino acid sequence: CASSAWDRPNYGYTF.

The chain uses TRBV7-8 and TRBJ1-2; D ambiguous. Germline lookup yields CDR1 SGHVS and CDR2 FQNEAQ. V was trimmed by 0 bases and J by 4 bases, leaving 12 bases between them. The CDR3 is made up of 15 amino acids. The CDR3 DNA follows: TGTGCCAGCAGCTTAGCGGGGATCAAGGCCTATGGCTACACCTTC. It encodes CASSLAGIKAYGYTF.

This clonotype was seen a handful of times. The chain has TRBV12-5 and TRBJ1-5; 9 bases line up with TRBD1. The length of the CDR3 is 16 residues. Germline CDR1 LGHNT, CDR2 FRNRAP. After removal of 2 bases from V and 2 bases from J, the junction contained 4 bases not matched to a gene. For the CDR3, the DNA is TGTGCTAGTGGTTTGTGGACAGGGGTAGGCAATCAGCCCCAGCATTTT. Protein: CASGLWTGVGNQPQHF.

The CDR3 sequence is CASSHSTPAGWYTDTQYF. DNA of the CDR3: TGTGCCAGCAGCCACTCGACTCCAGCGGGGTGGTACACAGATACGCAGTATTTT. The chain joins TRBV14 to TRBJ2-3, with TRBD2 matching 7 bases. The trim removed 3 bases at V and 2 bases at J, leaving 14 bases unmatched. CDR1 is SGHDN and CDR2 is FVKESK in the germline V gene. The length of the CDR3 is 18 residues. Looking up the rest from reference TRBV14 and TRBJ2-3 gives the full variable domain: EAGVTQFPSHSVIEKGQTVTLRCDPISGHDNLYWYRRVMGKEIKFLLHFVKESKQDESGMPNNRFLAERTGGTYSTLKVQPAELEDSGVYFCASSHSTPAGWYTDTQYFGPGTRLTVL.

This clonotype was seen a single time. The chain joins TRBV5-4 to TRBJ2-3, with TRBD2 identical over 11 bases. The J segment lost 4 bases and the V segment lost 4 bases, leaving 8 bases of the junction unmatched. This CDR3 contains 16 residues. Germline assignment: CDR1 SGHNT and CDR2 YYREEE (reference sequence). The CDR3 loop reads CASSLIAGGPPDTQYF. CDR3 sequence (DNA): TGTGCCAGCAGCCTAATAGCGGGGGGGCCGCCAGATACGCAGTATTTT.

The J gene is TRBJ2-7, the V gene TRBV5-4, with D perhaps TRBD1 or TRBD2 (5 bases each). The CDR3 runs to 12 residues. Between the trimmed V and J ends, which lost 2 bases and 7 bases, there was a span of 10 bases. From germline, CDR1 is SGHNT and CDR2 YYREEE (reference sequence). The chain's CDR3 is CASSFGDGEQYF. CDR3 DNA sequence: TGTGCCAGCAGCTTCGGGGACGGAGAGCAGTACTTC.

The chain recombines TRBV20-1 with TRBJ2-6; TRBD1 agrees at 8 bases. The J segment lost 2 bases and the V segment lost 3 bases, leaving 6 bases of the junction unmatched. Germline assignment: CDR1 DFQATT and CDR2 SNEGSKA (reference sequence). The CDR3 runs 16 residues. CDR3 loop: CSARGTGGPGANVLTF. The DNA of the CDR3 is TGCAGTGCTAGGGGCACAGGGGGTCCTGGGGCCAACGTCCTGACTTTC.

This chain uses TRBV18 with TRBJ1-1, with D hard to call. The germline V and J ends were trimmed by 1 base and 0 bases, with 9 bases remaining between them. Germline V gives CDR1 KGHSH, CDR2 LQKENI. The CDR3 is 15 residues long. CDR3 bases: TGTGCCAGCTCACCACTGTTACAGTTGAACACTGAAGCTTTCTTT. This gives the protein CASSPLLQLNTEAFF.

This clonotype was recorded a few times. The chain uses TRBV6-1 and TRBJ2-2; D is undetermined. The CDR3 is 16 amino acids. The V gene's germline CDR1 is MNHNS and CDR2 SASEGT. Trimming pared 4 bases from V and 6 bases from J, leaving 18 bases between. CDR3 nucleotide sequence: TGTGCCAGCAGTGTATCGCCGGGCCGGGTATCCGGGGAGCTGTTTTTT. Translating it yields CASSVSPGRVSGELFF.

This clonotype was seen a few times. Here the CDR3 reads CASSLADRAYGYTF. In DNA, the CDR3 is TGCGCCAGCAGCTTAGCAGACAGGGCCTATGGCTACACCTTC. This rearrangement joins TRBV5-1 to TRBJ1-2, with 7 bases matching TRBD1. J gave up 4 bases and V 2 bases, and 5 bases lay outside the gene matches. The CDR3 has 14 residues. Germline lookup yields CDR1 SGHRS and CDR2 YFSETQ.

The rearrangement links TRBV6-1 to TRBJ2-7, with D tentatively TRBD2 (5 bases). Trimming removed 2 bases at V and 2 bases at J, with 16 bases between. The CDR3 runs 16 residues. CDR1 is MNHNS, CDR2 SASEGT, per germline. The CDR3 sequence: CASSERPGLGAYEQYF. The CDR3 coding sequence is TGTGCCAGCAGTGAAAGACCCGGACTGGGAGCCTACGAGCAGTACTTC.

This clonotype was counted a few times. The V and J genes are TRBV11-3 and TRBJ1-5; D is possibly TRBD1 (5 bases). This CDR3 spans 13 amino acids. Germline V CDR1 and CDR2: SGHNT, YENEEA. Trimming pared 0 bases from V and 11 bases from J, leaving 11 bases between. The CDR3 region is CASSLDPGTTQHF. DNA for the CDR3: TGTGCCAGCAGCTTAGATCCAGGGACGACCCAGCATTTT.

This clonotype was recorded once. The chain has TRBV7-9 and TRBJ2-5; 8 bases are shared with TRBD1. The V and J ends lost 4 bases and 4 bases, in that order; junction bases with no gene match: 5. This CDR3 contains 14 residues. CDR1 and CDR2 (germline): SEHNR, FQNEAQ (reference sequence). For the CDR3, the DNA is TGTGCCAGCAGCTACAGGGGGGCTGGAGAGACCCAGTACTTC. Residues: CASSYRGAGETQYF.

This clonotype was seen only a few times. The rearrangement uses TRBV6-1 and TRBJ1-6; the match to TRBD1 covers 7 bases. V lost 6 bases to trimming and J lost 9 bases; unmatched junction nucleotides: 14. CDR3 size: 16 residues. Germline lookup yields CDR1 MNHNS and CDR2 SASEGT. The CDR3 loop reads CASSAQSDRVGSPLHF. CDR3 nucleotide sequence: TGTGCCAGCAGCGCCCAGTCCGACAGGGTGGGTTCACCCCTCCACTTT.

The CDR3 loop is CASSEARGQVKTQYF. CDR3 DNA: TGTGCCAGCAGTGAAGCGCGGGGGCAGGTCAAGACCCAGTACTTC. The chain joins TRBV2 to TRBJ2-5; tentative D call: TRBD2 (7 bases). Germline loops: CDR1 SNHLY, CDR2 FYNNEI. V was cut by 0 bases and J by 6 bases, with 14 bases left in between. The CDR3 covers 15 residues.

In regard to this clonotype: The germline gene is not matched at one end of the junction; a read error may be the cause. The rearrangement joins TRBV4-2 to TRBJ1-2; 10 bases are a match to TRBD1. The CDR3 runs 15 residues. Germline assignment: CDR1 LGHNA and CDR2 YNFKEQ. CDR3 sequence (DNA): TGTGCCAGCGGCCAAGTTCGACAGGGGGCAGATGGCTACACCTTC. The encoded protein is CASGQVRQGADGYTF.

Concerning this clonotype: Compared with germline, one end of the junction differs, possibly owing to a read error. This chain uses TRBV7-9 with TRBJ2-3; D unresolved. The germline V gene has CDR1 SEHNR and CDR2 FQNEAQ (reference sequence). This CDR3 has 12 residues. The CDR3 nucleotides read TGTGCCGGCAGCTTAGGCGAAGATACGCAGTATTTT. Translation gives CAGSLGEDTQYF. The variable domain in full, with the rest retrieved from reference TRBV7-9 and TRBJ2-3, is DTGVSQNPRHKITKRGQNVTFRCDPISEHNRLYWYRQTLGQGPEFLTYFQNEAQLEKSRLLSDRFSAERPKGSFSTLEIQRTEQGDSAMYLCAGSLGEDTQYFGPGTRLTVL.

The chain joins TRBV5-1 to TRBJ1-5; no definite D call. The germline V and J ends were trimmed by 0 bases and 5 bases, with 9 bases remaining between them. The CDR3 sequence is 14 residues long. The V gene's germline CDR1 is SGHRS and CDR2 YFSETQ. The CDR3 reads CASSLGQVDQPQHF. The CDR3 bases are TGCGCCAGCAGCTTGGGGCAGGTTGATCAGCCCCAGCATTTT.

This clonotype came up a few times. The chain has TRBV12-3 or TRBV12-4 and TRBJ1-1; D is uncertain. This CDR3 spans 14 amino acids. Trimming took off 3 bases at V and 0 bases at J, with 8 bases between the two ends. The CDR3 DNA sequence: TGTGCCAGCAGTTTTGCGGGCTTGAACACTGAAGCTTTCTTT. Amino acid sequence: CASSFAGLNTEAFF.

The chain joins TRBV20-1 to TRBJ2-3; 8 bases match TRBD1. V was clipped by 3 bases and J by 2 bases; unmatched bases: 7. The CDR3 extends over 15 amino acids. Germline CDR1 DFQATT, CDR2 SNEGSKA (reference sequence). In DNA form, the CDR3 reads TGCAGTGCTAGGACAGGGGCCGCGATCACAGATACGCAGTATTTT. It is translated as CSARTGAAITDTQYF.